This section outlines one TCR beta chain sequence together with its context. No antigen is known for it. The data originate from a study of T cell responses to AZD1222 COVID-19 vaccine. Looked up from germline, CDR1 is MNHEY and CDR2 is SVGAGI. The CDR3 runs 13 residues. With 2 bases removed from V and 5 bases from J, the gap between germline ends came to 9 bases. Study-level results: In all cases, repertoires were sampled only after the peak T cell response. It should be noted that donors were predominantly white British and more often female, and clonal diversity was possibly underestimated. Increases in Spike-specific TCR breadth and depth were seen after two AZD1222 doses.

Here immunoSEQ multiplex PCR was the method, and the copy in TCRdb shows in-frame clones only, minus some. The sample consists of about 110,000 clones, roughly 90% of them appearing once. Doses given second, at about 4 or about 12 weeks, were pooled. This TCR was sampled from an adult who received the AZD1222 COVID-19 vaccine. J is TRBJ1-1 and V is TRBV6-5; no firm D call. The sample in question was peripheral blood, obtained 28 days after the second AZD1222 dose. CDR3 residues: CASSYDGVTEAFF. CDR3 bases: TGTGCCAGCAGTTACGACGGGGTTACTGAAGCTTTCTTT.